The 30 T cell receptor beta chains below come from one sample, sequenced in a study of T-cell memory formation after mild COVID-19. Each CDR3 protein is one row after TCRdb ran MiXCR on the 5' RACE reads. The table includes 85,000 to 120,000 distinct CDR3 sequences, approximately 13% detected once. Sequenced material: PBMCs or a T cell subset sorted from them (not recorded which). Receptors originate from an adult woman who had mild COVID-19 (a few samples of this study predate the infection). Cell type and time point are not known.

J is TRBJ2-7 and V is TRBV12-3 or TRBV12-4; D gene uncertain. Trimming took off 4 bases at V and 6 bases at J, with 10 bases between the two ends. This CDR3 contains 12 residues. CDR3 nucleotide sequence: TGTGCCAGCAGTTATCAGGTACCCGAGCAGTACTTC. Residues: CASSYQVPEQYF.

V and J are TRBV5-1 and TRBJ2-3; no clear D gene. The CDR3 loop spans 16 amino acids. Germline CDR1 is SGHRS and CDR2 is YFSETQ. V lost 4 bases to trimming and J lost 0 bases, with 15 bases between them. For the CDR3, the DNA is TGCGCCAGCAGCCCCCAAGTCCTCTCTAGCACAGATACGCAGTATTTT. This gives the protein CASSPQVLSSTDTQYF.

The rearrangement uses TRBV12-5 and TRBJ1-1, with TRBD1 matching 11 bases. The trim removed 6 bases at V and 10 bases at J, leaving 4 bases unmatched. The CDR3 has 12 amino acids. Looked up from germline, CDR1 is LGHNT and CDR2 is FRNRAP. The CDR3 here is CASGGQGVRAFF. The DNA for the CDR3 is TGTGCTAGTGGGGGACAGGGGGTAAGAGCTTTCTTT.

This clonotype was counted ten times or more. The genes are TRBV5-5 and TRBJ2-7; a weak D match, TRBD1 (7 bases). The length of the CDR3 is 14 residues. V was cut by 3 bases and J by 2 bases, with 12 bases left in between. Germline V gives CDR1 SGHKS, CDR2 YYEKEE (reference sequence). The DNA of the CDR3 is TGTGCCAGCAGCTGGAGGGACAGACCCTACGAGCAGTACTTC. It encodes CASSWRDRPYEQYF.

The V and J genes are TRBV12-3 or TRBV12-4 and TRBJ2-7; 7 bases are a match to TRBD1. V dropped 5 bases and J dropped 3; count of bases not matched to a gene: 7. The CDR3 contains 14 residues. CDR3 nucleotide sequence: TGTGCCAGCAGTCCGGGACAGCAAATCTACGAGCAGTACTTC. It translates to CASSPGQQIYEQYF.

The chain links TRBV25-1 to TRBJ2-3; TRBD2 agrees at 11 bases. V was clipped by 6 bases and J by 3 bases; unmatched bases: 8. The CDR3 has 16 amino acids. Germline-derived CDR1 and CDR2 are MGHDK and SYGVNS. CDR3 sequence reads: CASRDPTSGKTDTQYF. CDR3 coding DNA: TGTGCCAGCAGAGACCCGACTAGCGGGAAGACAGATACGCAGTATTTT. The full variable domain, with the rest looked up from reference TRBV25-1 and TRBJ2-3, is EADIYQTPRYLVIGTGKKITLECSQTMGHDKMYWYQQDPGMELHLIHYSYGVNSTEKGDLSSESTVSRIRTEHFPLTLESARPSHTSQYLCASRDPTSGKTDTQYFGPGTRLTVL.

This clonotype was detected a few times. V and J are TRBV2 and TRBJ1-6, with 7 bases that match TRBD1. J lost 6 bases, V lost 5 bases, and 13 bases had no gene match. The length of the CDR3 is 17 residues. Germline CDR1 is SNHLY and CDR2 is FYNNEI. CDR3 nucleotides: TGTGCCAGCAGTCCGCGCGGGACAGCGTTGCCTAATTCACCCCTCCACTTT. It encodes CASSPRGTALPNSPLHF.

This clonotype has just a few counts. The gene calls are TRBV5-1 and TRBJ2-5; D gene unclear. The CDR3 is 14 residues long. Deletions cut 0 bases from V and 5 bases from J, with 11 bases between. Germline CDR1 reads SGHRS; CDR2 reads YFSETQ. CDR3 in DNA: TGCGCCAGCAGCTTGGATGGCCTACGGGAGACCCAGTACTTC. Translated: CASSLDGLRETQYF.

This clonotype turned up a few times. The rearrangement uses TRBV5-4 and TRBJ2-5, with D perhaps TRBD2 (6 bases). Between the trimmed V and J ends, which lost 2 bases and 10 bases, there was a span of 9 bases. The length of the CDR3 is 11 residues. Germline values: CDR1 SGHNT, CDR2 YYREEE (reference sequence). The CDR3 here is CASSFGEDQYF. The CDR3, as DNA: TGTGCCAGCAGCTTTGGGGAGGACCAGTACTTC.

V gene TRBV5-5 combines with J gene TRBJ2-7; 9 bases align to TRBD2. Germline CDR1 reads SGHKS; CDR2 reads YYEKEE (reference sequence). The CDR3 is 14 amino acids. V lost 1 base, J lost 4 bases, and 3 bases stayed unmatched. CDR3 sequence: CASSLWTSAYEQYF. CDR3 coding DNA: TGTGCCAGCAGCTTGTGGACTAGCGCATACGAGCAGTACTTC.

The chain combines TRBV12-3 or TRBV12-4 with TRBJ1-2; D gene uncertain. V dropped 5 bases and J dropped 2 bases, with 9 bases sitting between them. This CDR3 is 13 amino acids long. DNA of the CDR3: TGTGCCAGCAGTCTTCACCCCAACTATGGCTACACCTTC. This translates into CASSLHPNYGYTF.

This clonotype was detected only a few times. The V call is TRBV12-3 or TRBV12-4, the J call TRBJ2-3, with a weak D call TRBD2 (6 bases). This CDR3 has 18 amino acids. Trimming shortened V by 2 bases and J by 2 bases, and 20 bases separated the two germline ends. CDR3 amino acids: CASSLFLLVAAATDTQYF. Written as DNA, the CDR3 is TGTGCCAGCAGTTTATTTTTGTTGGTAGCGGCAGCCACAGATACGCAGTATTTT.

The sample holds many counts of this clonotype. The V gene is TRBV4-3, the J gene TRBJ2-1, with 7 bases matching TRBD2. The V and J ends lost 2 bases and 7 bases, in that order; junction bases with no gene match: 8. The germline CDR1 and CDR2 sequences are LGHNA and YSLEER. The CDR3 length is 15 residues. The CDR3 DNA reads TGCGCCAGCAGCCAATTCGCGGGAGACCGGAATGAGCAGTTCTTC. Translation: CASSQFAGDRNEQFF.

The DNA of the CDR3 is TGCAGCGTTAAGGCGGGACGGAGCTGGGAAAGCTACACCTTC. It translates to CSVKAGRSWESYTF. This rearrangement joins TRBV29-1 to TRBJ1-2, with D possibly being TRBD1 (5 bases). Looked up from germline, CDR1 is SQVTM and CDR2 is ANQGSEA. This CDR3 region has 14 residues. V lost 5 bases and J 9 bases, leaving 22 bases between the germline ends.

The V and J genes are TRBV5-6 and TRBJ1-5; 7 bases fit TRBD1. CDR3 length: 16 amino acids. Germline CDR1 reads SGHDT; CDR2 reads YYEEEE. V lost 0 bases, J lost 0 bases, and 3 bases stayed unmatched. CDR3 sequence (DNA): TGTGCCAGCAGCTTGGCAGGGGGTTATAGCAATCAGCCCCAGCATTTT. Amino acids: CASSLAGGYSNQPQHF.

This clonotype came up a few times. V and J are TRBV19 and TRBJ2-1; 12 positions match TRBD1. CDR1 LNHDA and CDR2 SQIVND come from the germline V gene (reference sequence). The CDR3 is 14 residues long. With V trimmed by 5 bases and J by 8 bases, 4 bases remained unmatched. The CDR3 sequence is CASSFGTGGYEQFF. CDR3 nucleotides: TGTGCCAGTAGTTTCGGGACAGGGGGCTATGAGCAGTTCTTC.

This clonotype has only a few counts. The chain uses TRBV7-6 and TRBJ2-7; D not certain. Germline values: CDR1 SGHVS, CDR2 FNYEAQ. CDR3 length equals 16 residues. V was clipped by 5 bases and J by 3 bases, with 20 bases between them. The CDR3 spells CASSQIGSQPIYEQYF. CDR3 in DNA: TGTGCCAGCAGCCAAATCGGGTCCCAGCCGATCTACGAGCAGTACTTC.

This clonotype was observed a handful of times. The chain joins TRBV6-5 to TRBJ1-1; 7 bases map to TRBD1. CDR1 is MNHEY, CDR2 SVGAGI, per germline. The CDR3 spans 15 residues. The V and J ends lost 5 bases and 1 base, in that order; junction bases with no gene match: 7. The CDR3 DNA follows: TGTGCCAGCAGTCTGTCGACAGGGAGGAACACTGAAGCTTTCTTT. Translated, it gives CASSLSTGRNTEAFF.

This rearrangement joins TRBV28 to TRBJ2-1; TRBD2 matches 11 bases. The V segment lost 5 bases and the J segment 5 bases; nucleotides outside the gene matches: 8. This CDR3 contains 16 residues. Germline lookup yields CDR1 MDHEN and CDR2 SYDVKM. CDR3 bases: TGTGCCAGCAGTGGACAGGGACTAGCGGTAAACAATGAGCAGTTCTTC. It codes for CASSGQGLAVNNEQFF.

This clonotype came up a few times. The chain joins TRBV6-5 to TRBJ2-3; 14 nucleotides align to TRBD2. The CDR3 consists of 15 residues. Germline assignment: CDR1 MNHEY and CDR2 SVGAGI. V dropped 5 bases and J dropped 8; count of bases not matched to a gene: 6. The CDR3 DNA follows: TGTGCCAGCAGTCAAGGGACTAGCGGGAGTAGTACGCAGTATTTT. This translates into CASSQGTSGSSTQYF.

J is TRBJ2-3 and V is TRBV11-2, with 10 bases lining up with TRBD2. The junction had 4 bases not matched to a gene; V was cut back by 6 bases and J by 4 bases. CDR1 SGHAT and CDR2 FQNNGV come from the germline V gene. The CDR3 contains 14 residues. CDR3 residues: CASSSGGRPDTQYF. The CDR3 DNA reads TGTGCCAGCAGTAGCGGGGGGCGCCCAGATACGCAGTATTTT.

This clonotype came up once. One junction end disagrees with the germline gene, perhaps due to a read error. This rearrangement joins TRBV30 to TRBJ2-5; D possibly corresponds to TRBD2 (5 bases). The germline gives CDR1 GTSNPN, CDR2 SVGIG (reference sequence). The CDR3 is 11 amino acids. CDR3 sequence (DNA): TGTGCCTGGCGACTAAGGGAGACACAGTACTTC. Translating gives CAWRLRETQYF. Drawing the rest from reference TRBV30 and TRBJ2-5, the complete variable domain is SQTIHQWPATLVQPVGSPLSLECTVEGTSNPNLYWYRQAAGRGLQLLFYSVGIGQISSEVPQNLSASRPQDRQFILSSKKLLLSDSGFYLCAWRLRETQYFGPGTRLLVL.

This clonotype appeared a few times. V and J are TRBV20-1 and TRBJ2-7; the D is unclear. CDR3 length equals 12 residues. V lost 1 base and J 4 bases, leaving 8 bases between the germline ends. Germline V gene sequence: CDR1 DFQATT, CDR2 SNEGSKA (reference sequence). CDR3 sequence: CSARVLGYEQYF. In nucleotides, the CDR3 is TGCAGTGCTAGAGTATTGGGATACGAGCAGTACTTC.

The gene calls are TRBV5-1 and TRBJ2-1, with D unresolved. Per the germline V gene, CDR1 is SGHRS and CDR2 is YFSETQ. Trimming cost V 1 base and J 7 bases, with 9 bases left between them. The length of the CDR3 is 13 residues. CDR3 protein: CASSLWLLNEQFF. The DNA for the CDR3 is TGCGCCAGCAGCTTGTGGCTTCTTAATGAGCAGTTCTTC.

The sample holds a few counts of this clonotype. The genes are TRBV6-2 or TRBV6-3 and TRBJ2-7, with TRBD2 identical over 11 bases. Per germline, CDR1 MNHEY and CDR2 SVGEGT. This CDR3 has 15 residues. Trimming removed 5 bases from V and 2 bases from J; junction bases left unmatched: 5. CDR3 sequence (DNA): TGTGCCAGCAGTCCTACTAGCGGGAGTCCCTACGAGCAGTACTTC. Its translation is CASSPTSGSPYEQYF.

In its sample, this clonotype was seen many times. The chain joins TRBV12-3 or TRBV12-4 to TRBJ2-7; perhaps TRBD1 as D (5 bases). The V and J ends lost 3 bases and 0 bases respectively, with 9 bases between them. The CDR3 has 14 residues. The CDR3 coding sequence is TGTGCCAGCAGTTTGCCGGACAACTCCTACGAGCAGTACTTC. It yields the protein CASSLPDNSYEQYF.

This clonotype was seen more than once but under ten times. The chain carries TRBV11-2 and TRBJ2-7, with a tentative D call TRBD2 (6 bases). The length of the CDR3 is 15 residues. V was shortened by 8 bases and J by 0 bases, with 17 bases between the two germline ends. Looked up from germline, CDR1 is SGHAT and CDR2 is FQNNGV. The CDR3 bases are TGTGCCAGCCTAGGCTTGTCTAGCGACTCCTACGAGCAGTACTTC. Translated, it gives CASLGLSSDSYEQYF.

This chain joins TRBV23-1 and TRBJ2-3, with TRBD2 as a possible D gene (6 bases). TRBV23-1 is filed as an ORF, its function uncertain. CDR3 length: 17 residues. The V gene lost 0 bases and the J gene lost 3 bases, with 16 bases spanning the gap. Here the CDR3 reads CASSQSSRGSVTDTQYF. For the CDR3, the DNA is TGCGCCAGCAGTCAATCGTCGCGGGGATCTGTAACAGATACGCAGTATTTT.

The chain joins TRBV7-9 to TRBJ2-3, with no clear D. Trimming stripped 4 bases from V and 6 bases from J, with 11 bases between. The germline CDR1 and CDR2 sequences are SEHNR and FQNEAQ (reference sequence). The CDR3 totals 13 residues. In DNA form, the CDR3 reads TGTGCCAGCAGCTATAGTACTGCCGATACGCAGTATTTT. Residues: CASSYSTADTQYF.

This chain joins TRBV19 and TRBJ2-1; no clear D gene. The CDR3 loop spans 12 amino acids. CDR1 is LNHDA and CDR2 is SQIVND in the germline V gene (reference sequence). V lost 3 bases and J 7 bases, leaving 7 bases between the germline ends. For the CDR3, the DNA is TGTGCCAGTAGTATTCTAGAGAATGAGCAGTTCTTC. Translated: CASSILENEQFF.